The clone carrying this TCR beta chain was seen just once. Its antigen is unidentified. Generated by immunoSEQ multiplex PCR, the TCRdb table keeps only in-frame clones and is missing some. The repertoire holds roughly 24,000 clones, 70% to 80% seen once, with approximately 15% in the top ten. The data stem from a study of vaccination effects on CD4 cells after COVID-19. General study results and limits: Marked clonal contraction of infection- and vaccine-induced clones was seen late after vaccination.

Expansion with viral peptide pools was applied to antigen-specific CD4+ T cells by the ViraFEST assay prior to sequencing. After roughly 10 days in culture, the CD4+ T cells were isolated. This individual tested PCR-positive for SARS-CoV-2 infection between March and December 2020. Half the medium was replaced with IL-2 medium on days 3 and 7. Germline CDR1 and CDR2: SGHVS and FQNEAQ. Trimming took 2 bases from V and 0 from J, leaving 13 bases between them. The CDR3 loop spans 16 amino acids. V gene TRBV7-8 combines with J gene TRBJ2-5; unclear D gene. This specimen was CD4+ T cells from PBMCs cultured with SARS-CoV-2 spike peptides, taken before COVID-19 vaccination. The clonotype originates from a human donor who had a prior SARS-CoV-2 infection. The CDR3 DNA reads TGTGCCAGCAGCTTAAGGCGCCTACAGTACCAAGAGACCCAGTACTTC. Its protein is CASSLRRLQYQETQYF.